The entry below describes one TCR beta chain. This clone's antigen is unknown. Per-base qualities were not stored, and no clone one base away is much larger. The immunoSEQ Assay was used to immunosequence TCRbeta CDR3 regions from genomic DNA. Before high-throughput sequencing, the genomic DNA was amplified using bias-controlled multiplex PCR. Per the authors' processing: To quantify the absolute abundance of each unique TCRbeta CDR3 region, the sequences were collapsed and filtered. Clonality, defined as 1 minus Pielou's evenness, was calculated using productive rearrangements only. Tumor T-cell fraction was calculated by normalizing TCRbeta template counts to usable DNA, which was estimated from several housekeeping genes. Clones with significantly greater frequencies in on-treatment versus baseline samples were identified using a previously published method. Held by TCRdb, this immuneACCESS table contains in-frame sequences only and omits some clones. Under half of the omission traces to an unresolved V gene where checked; the cause of the rest is unknown. V, J and clone size derive from that table, while D and trimming were established from the DNA sequence. The sample table lists tens of thousands of clones, around 32% of them with a count of one. 1.5% to 2% of the sample belongs to the ten largest clones.

A distance of 11 bases separates the germline ends of V and J, which lose 1 base and 8 bases respectively. Measured from the cysteine to the phenylalanine, the CDR3 is 14 residues long. Of the read, only the CDR3 DNA is kept; its 42 bases are in frame from base 1. For CDR1 and CDR2, the germline V gene lists KGHSY and FQNENV. The data were obtained in a study of sequential checkpoint blockade in melanoma (dated by TCRdb to the late 2010s). For the study in its entirety: Patients were assigned by 1:1 randomization to either first-line nivolumab followed by ipilimumab (arm A) or ipilimumab followed by nivolumab (arm B). For 20 to 25 patients, matched tumor biopsies were taken both before treatment and at week 13, after single-agent nivolumab (arm A) or ipilimumab (arm B). DNA from roughly 83 melanoma tumor samples collected before treatment underwent TCRbeta immunosequencing. The same lesion was the source of 75% to 90% of the matched pre- and post-treatment tumor biopsy pairs. Maintenance nivolumab came after both trial sequences.

This specimen's treatment or condition label, interpreted: randomized to nivolumab then ipilimumab (arm A) or the reverse (arm B). None of the trial patients had been given prior DNA-damaging chemotherapy. The samples were obtained from melanoma patients enrolled in CheckMate 064, an open-label, randomized phase II trial testing sequential checkpoint blockade. Genomic DNA from formalin-fixed paraffin-embedded (FFPE) tissue samples was used for tumor TCR sequencing. On the study overall, not on this receptor specifically: Tumor T-cell fraction and clonality were found to correlate with PD-L1 staining and CD8+ T-cell counts but not with mutational load. The response-prediction model combining TCR metrics and mutation burden needs validation in larger, independent patient cohorts. In the nivolumab-first arm (arm A), an association was found between pretreatment tumor TIL clonality and response (P = .04). Small sample sizes and reduced statistical power limited the within-arm analyses of tumor T-cell fraction. Patients with increases in tumor T-cell fraction and clonality by week 13 were approximately 30 times more likely to achieve clinical benefit.

The sequence links TRBV16 to TRBJ1-4, with the identity of the D gene unclear. The sequence derives from a human donor with melanoma. Sequencing was performed on tumor tissue (inferred from file names), taken from a patient given nivolumab and ipilimumab in sequence. The encoded CDR3 is CASSQWWSGEKLFF. The nucleotides are TGTGCCAGCAGCCAATGGTGGAGTGGCGAAAAACTGTTTTTT. Joined to the reference TRBV16 and TRBJ1-4 proteins, this CDR3 gives the full variable domain: GEEVAQTPKHLVRGEGQKAKLYCAPIKGHSYVFWYQQVLKNEFKFLISFQNENVFDETGMPKERFSAKCLPNSPCSLEIQATKLEDSAVYFCASSQWWSGEKLFFGSGTQLSVL.